A single sample gave rise to the 17 T cell receptor beta chains below, sequenced in a study of blood T cell repertoires in COVID-19. The method was immunoSEQ multiplex PCR; TCRdb's version includes in-frame clones alone and lacks a portion of them. The sample holds some 120,000 clones; more than 75% are singletons and the top ten take around 4.6%. Material for sequencing was peripheral blood. These receptors came from a man between 40 and 49 years old with acute or convalescent COVID-19.

The rearrangement joins TRBV30 to TRBJ1-5, with D uncertain. Germline CDR1 is GTSNPN and CDR2 is SVGIG (reference sequence). The germline V and J ends were trimmed by 1 base and 5 bases, with 9 bases remaining between them. This CDR3 region has 13 residues. CDR3 amino acids: CAWSGGRDQPQHF. CDR3 coding DNA: TGTGCCTGGAGTGGCGGGCGGGATCAGCCCCAGCATTTT.

This clone occurred a few times. The chain has TRBV5-1 and TRBJ1-1; TRBD1 is a possible D gene (5 bases). Germline-derived CDR1 and CDR2 are SGHRS and YFSETQ. The CDR3 length is 11 residues. Trimming removed 0 bases at V and 13 bases at J, with 10 bases between. The CDR3 loop is CASSLDSRVFF. Written as DNA, the CDR3 is TGCGCCAGCAGCTTGGACAGCAGGGTTTTCTTT.

The chain employs TRBV19 and TRBJ1-1; 8 nucleotides match TRBD1. This CDR3 has 19 amino acids. Trimming at V came to 0 bases and at J to 4 bases, leaving 16 bases not matched to a gene. The germline gives CDR1 LNHDA, CDR2 SQIVND (reference sequence). As DNA, the CDR3 is TGTGCCAGTAGTATAGACCTTACTTTGGACAGGGTGTTTCTCACTGAAGCTTTCTTT. Protein product: CASSIDLTLDRVFLTEAFF.

This chain joins TRBV19 and TRBJ2-7; 10 positions match TRBD1. With V trimmed by 2 bases and J by 3 bases, 10 bases remained unmatched. The CDR3 extends over 17 amino acids. CDR1 LNHDA and CDR2 SQIVND come from the germline V gene (reference sequence). CDR3 nucleotide sequence: TGTGCCAGTAGTATACCCCCAAGGACAGGGGGAGACTACGAGCAGTACTTC. Amino acid sequence: CASSIPPRTGGDYEQYF. Combining the CDR3 with reference TRBV19 and TRBJ2-7 gives the whole variable domain DGGITQSPKYLFRKEGQNVTLSCEQNLNHDAMYWYRQDPGQGLRLIYYSQIVNDFQKGDIAEGYSVSREKKESFPLTVTSAQKNPTAFYLCASSIPPRTGGDYEQYFGPGTRLTVT.

The chain recombines TRBV5-6 with TRBJ1-1; D is possibly TRBD1 (5 bases). Germline V CDR1 and CDR2: SGHDT, YYEEEE. Trimming shortened V by 1 base and J by 7 bases, and 8 bases separated the two germline ends. The CDR3 runs to 12 residues. The CDR3 DNA follows: TGTGCCAGCAGCTTGTTCAGGGTTGAAGCTTTCTTT. It translates to CASSLFRVEAFF.

J is TRBJ2-3 and V is TRBV3-1 (or the pseudogene TRBV3-2); D gene unclear. The V end lost 2 bases, the J end lost 0 bases, and 6 bases lay between the germline ends. CDR1 LGHDT and CDR2 YNNKEL come from the germline V gene (reference sequence). The CDR3 covers 14 residues. For the CDR3, the DNA is TGTGCCAGCAGCCAACAGGTTAGCACAGATACGCAGTATTTT. Protein sequence: CASSQQVSTDTQYF.

The chain links TRBV30 to TRBJ2-7, with TRBD1 matching 12 bases. CDR1 GTSNPN and CDR2 SVGIG come from the germline V gene (reference sequence). The CDR3 extends over 15 amino acids. V trimming: 7 bases; J trimming: 2 bases; junction bases outside the gene matches: 9. CDR3 sequence (DNA): TGTGCCTTGAACCGGGACAGGGGGCTGACCTACGAGCAGTACTTC. Its translation is CALNRDRGLTYEQYF. The full variable domain, its missing parts supplied by reference TRBV30 and TRBJ2-7, is SQTIHQWPATLVQPVGSPLSLECTVEGTSNPNLYWYRQAAGRGLQLLFYSVGIGQISSEVPQNLSASRPQDRQFILSSKKLLLSDSGFYLCALNRDRGLTYEQYFGPGTRLTVT.

V usage is TRBV2 and J usage is TRBJ2-2, with 7 bases aligning to TRBD2. The CDR3 contains 16 residues. J gave up 7 bases and V 4 bases, and 12 bases lay outside the gene matches. Germline loops: CDR1 SNHLY, CDR2 FYNNEI. CDR3 nucleotides: TGTGCCAGCAGTGGAGGTCGGCAGGGAGGGAACGGGGAGCTGTTTTTT. It codes for CASSGGRQGGNGELFF.

Written as DNA, the CDR3 is TGTGCCAGCAGCTTGGGAGGGCAGGGGAATGGCTACACCTTC. Translating gives CASSLGGQGNGYTF. V and J are TRBV5-6 and TRBJ1-2; maybe TRBD1 (6 bases). Germline loops: CDR1 SGHDT, CDR2 YYEEEE. Trimming removed 0 bases from V and 6 bases from J, with 12 bases in between. The CDR3 runs 14 residues.

The chain links TRBV7-2 to TRBJ1-1; weak D call: TRBD1 (6 bases). The ends were cut back, 2 bases at V and 2 bases at J, with 12 bases in the middle. The CDR3 runs 15 residues. Germline lookup yields CDR1 SGHTA and CDR2 FQGNSA. CDR3 amino acids: CASSLSWTVNTEAFF. CDR3 nucleotide sequence: TGTGCCAGCAGCTTATCCTGGACAGTTAACACTGAAGCTTTCTTT.

This rearrangement joins TRBV7-8 to TRBJ2-3; TRBD1 aligns across 10 bases. CDR3 length equals 15 residues. Germline loops: CDR1 SGHVS, CDR2 FQNEAQ. J was trimmed by 2 bases and V by 5 bases; bases with no gene match: 4. The CDR3 region is CASSPGQGITDTQYF. The CDR3 region has the DNA TGTGCCAGCAGCCCGGGACAGGGGATCACAGATACGCAGTATTTT.

V gene TRBV5-5 combines with J gene TRBJ1-4, with D possibly TRBD1 on 6 matching bases. Trimming took off 0 bases at V and 7 bases at J, with 10 bases between the two ends. Germline lookup yields CDR1 SGHKS and CDR2 YYEKEE (reference sequence). The CDR3 covers 14 residues. CDR3 in DNA: TGTGCCAGCAGCTTGGCCAGGGGCAGTGAAAAACTGTTTTTT. Its protein product is CASSLARGSEKLFF.

The chain joins TRBV9 to TRBJ2-1, with 8 bases matching TRBD2. The V gene's germline CDR1 is SGDLS and CDR2 YYNGEE. V shed 3 bases, J shed 2 bases, and the junction held 4 bases outside the gene matches. The CDR3 covers 15 residues. The CDR3 coding sequence is TGTGCCAGCAGCGAATTAGCGGGGCCCTACAATGAGCAGTTCTTC. Translated: CASSELAGPYNEQFF.

The rearrangement links TRBV4-3 to TRBJ2-3; perhaps TRBD2 as D (6 bases). V lost 1 base and J 5 bases, leaving 10 bases between the germline ends. CDR1 LGHNA and CDR2 YSLEER come from the germline V gene. The CDR3 spans 14 residues. CDR3 protein: CASSQGGTGDTQYF. DNA of the CDR3: TGCGCCAGCAGCCAAGGCGGGACTGGAGATACGCAGTATTTT.

This chain connects TRBV7-2 to TRBJ1-2; no definite D call. The length of the CDR3 is 14 residues. Germline CDR1 SGHTA, CDR2 FQGNSA. V was clipped by 5 bases and J by 1 base, with 11 bases between them. The CDR3 spells CASSPHRSNYGYTF. CDR3 sequence (DNA): TGTGCCAGCAGCCCCCATCGGAGTAACTATGGCTACACCTTC.

The genes are TRBV11-2 and TRBJ2-5; D is perhaps TRBD1 (6 bases). V was clipped by 5 bases and J by 0 bases, with 7 bases between them. The CDR3 is 13 amino acids. Germline V gives CDR1 SGHAT, CDR2 FQNNGV. The CDR3 region is CASSRGNQETQYF. For the CDR3, the DNA is TGTGCCAGCAGCAGGGGGAACCAAGAGACCCAGTACTTC.

The rearrangement links TRBV7-2 to TRBJ1-1; D may be TRBD1 (5 bases). The CDR3 sequence is 17 residues long. V dropped 1 base and J dropped 1 base, with 16 bases sitting between them. Germline CDR1 is SGHTA and CDR2 is FQGNSA. In DNA, the CDR3 is TGTGCCAGCAGCTTAGTGTATTTAGGACAAAAGAACACTGAAGCTTTCTTT. Translating gives CASSLVYLGQKNTEAFF.